In its sample, the clone carrying this T cell receptor (beta chain) was seen a few times. This record comes from a study of cytomegalovirus exposure and HLA in healthy donors. Only in-frame clones appear in the TCRdb table, and some are missing; sequencing was by immunoSEQ multiplex PCR. The sample contains around 220,000 clones, 80% to 90% of which appear only once. V lost 2 bases, J lost 0 bases, and 7 bases stayed unmatched. From germline, CDR1 is LGHNA and CDR2 YNFKEQ. The CDR3 has 16 residues. This chain connects TRBV4-2 to TRBJ2-7; TRBD1 matches at 7 bases. The clonotype comes from a young woman in good health and CMV-seronegative. Sample: PBMCs. The CDR3 DNA sequence: TGTGCCAGCAGCCAACAGCATGGGGACAGCTCCTACGAGCAGTACTTC. Its protein is CASSQQHGDSSYEQYF.